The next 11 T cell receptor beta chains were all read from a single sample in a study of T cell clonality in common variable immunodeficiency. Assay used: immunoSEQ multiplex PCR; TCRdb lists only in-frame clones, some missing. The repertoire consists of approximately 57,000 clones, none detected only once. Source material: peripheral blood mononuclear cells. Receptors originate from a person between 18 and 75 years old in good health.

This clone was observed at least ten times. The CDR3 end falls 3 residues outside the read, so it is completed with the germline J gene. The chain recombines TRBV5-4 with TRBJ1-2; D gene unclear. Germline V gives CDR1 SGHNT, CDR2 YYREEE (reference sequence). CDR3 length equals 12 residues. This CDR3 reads CASSLDRRGYTF. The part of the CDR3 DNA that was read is TGTGCCAGCAGCTTGGATCGTCGGGGC. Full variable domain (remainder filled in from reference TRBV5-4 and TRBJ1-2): ETGVTQSPTHLIKTRGQQVTLRCSSQSGHNTVSWYQQALGQGPQFIFQYYREEENGRGNFPPRFSGLQFPNYSSELNVNALELDDSALYLCASSLDRRGYTFGSGTRLTVV.

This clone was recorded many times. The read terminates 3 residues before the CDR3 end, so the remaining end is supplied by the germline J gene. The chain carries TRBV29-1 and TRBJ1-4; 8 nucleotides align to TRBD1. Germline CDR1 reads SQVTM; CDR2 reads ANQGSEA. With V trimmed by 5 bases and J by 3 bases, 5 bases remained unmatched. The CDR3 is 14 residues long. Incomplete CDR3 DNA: TGCAGCGTTTCTGGACAGGGAGCTAATGAAAAA. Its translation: CSVSGQGANEK. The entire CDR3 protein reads CSVSGQGANEKLFF.

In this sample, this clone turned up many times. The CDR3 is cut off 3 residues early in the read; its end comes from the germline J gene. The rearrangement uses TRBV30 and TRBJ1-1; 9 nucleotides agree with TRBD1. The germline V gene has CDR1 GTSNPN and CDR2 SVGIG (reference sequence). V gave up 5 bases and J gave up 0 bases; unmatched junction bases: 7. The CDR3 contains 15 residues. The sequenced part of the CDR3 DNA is TGTGCCTGGGTCCTACAGGGGGCGATGAACACTGAA. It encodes CAWVLQGAMNTE. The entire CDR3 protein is CAWVLQGAMNTEAFF.

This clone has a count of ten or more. The CDR3 bases that were read are TGCAGTGCTACACTAGCGGTCCTCGGGACCTACAATGAG. It codes for CSATLAVLGTYNE. The full CDR3 protein is CSATLAVLGTYNEQFF. This chain links TRBV20-1 with TRBJ2-1; TRBD2 matches 8 bases. The read terminates 3 residues before the CDR3 end, so the remaining end is supplied by the germline J gene. Unmatched junction bases numbered 10, after V lost 4 bases and J lost 2 bases. This CDR3 region has 16 residues. The V gene's germline CDR1 is DFQATT and CDR2 SNEGSKA (reference sequence).

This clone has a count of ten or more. CDR3 amino acids: CASSIWRGEDYTF. CDR3 bases read: TGTGCCAGTAGTATATGGCGGGGTGAGGAC. This chain joins TRBV19 and TRBJ1-2; D gene unclear. The read stops 3 residues short of the end of the CDR3; the missing end is completed from the germline J gene. CDR1 and CDR2 (germline): LNHDA, SQIVND (reference sequence). The CDR3 loop spans 13 amino acids. Full variable domain (remainder filled in from reference TRBV19 and TRBJ1-2): DGGITQSPKYLFRKEGQNVTLSCEQNLNHDAMYWYRQDPGQGLRLIYYSQIVNDFQKGDIAEGYSVSREKKESFPLTVTSAQKNPTAFYLCASSIWRGEDYTFGSGTRLTVV.

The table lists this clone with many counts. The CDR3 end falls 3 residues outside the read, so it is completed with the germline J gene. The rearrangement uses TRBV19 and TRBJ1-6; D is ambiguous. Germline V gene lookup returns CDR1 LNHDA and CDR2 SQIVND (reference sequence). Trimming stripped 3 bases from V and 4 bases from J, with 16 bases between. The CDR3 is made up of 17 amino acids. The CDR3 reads CASSMATSAGYNSPLHF. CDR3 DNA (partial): TGTGCCAGTAGTATGGCTACCTCGGCGGGATATAATTCACCC.

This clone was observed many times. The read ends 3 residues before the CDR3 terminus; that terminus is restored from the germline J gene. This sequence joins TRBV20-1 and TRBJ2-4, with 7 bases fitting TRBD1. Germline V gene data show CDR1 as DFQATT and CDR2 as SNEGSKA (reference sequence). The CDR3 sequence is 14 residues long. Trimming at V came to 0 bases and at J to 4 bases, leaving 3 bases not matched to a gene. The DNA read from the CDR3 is TGCAGTGCTAGAGACCTGGGACAGAAAAACATT. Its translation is CSARDLGQKNI. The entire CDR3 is CSARDLGQKNIQYF.

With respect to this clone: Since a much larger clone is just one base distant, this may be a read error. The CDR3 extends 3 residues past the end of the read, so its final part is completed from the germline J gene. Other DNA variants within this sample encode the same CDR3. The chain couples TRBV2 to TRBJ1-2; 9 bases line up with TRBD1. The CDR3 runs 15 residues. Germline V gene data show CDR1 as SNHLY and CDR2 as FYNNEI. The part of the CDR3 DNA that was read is TGTGCCAGCAGTGGGTTACCGGGACAGGGCCTCGGT. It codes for CASSGLPGQGLG. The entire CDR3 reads CASSGLPGQGLGYTF. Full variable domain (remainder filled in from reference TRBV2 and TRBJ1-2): EPEVTQTPSHQVTQMGQEVILRCVPISNHLYFYWYRQILGQKVEFLVSFYNNEISEKSEIFDDQFSVERPDGSNFTLKIRSTKLEDSAMYFCASSGLPGQGLGYTFGSGTRLTVV.

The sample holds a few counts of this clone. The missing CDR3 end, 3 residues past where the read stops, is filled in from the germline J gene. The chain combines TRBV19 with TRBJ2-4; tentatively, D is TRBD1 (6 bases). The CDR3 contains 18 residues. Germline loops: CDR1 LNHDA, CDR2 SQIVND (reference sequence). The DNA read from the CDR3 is TGTGCCAGTAGTACACGCGAAACAGGGACGAAGGCTAACTATGGT. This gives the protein CASSTRETGTKANYG. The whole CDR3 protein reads CASSTRETGTKANYGQYF.

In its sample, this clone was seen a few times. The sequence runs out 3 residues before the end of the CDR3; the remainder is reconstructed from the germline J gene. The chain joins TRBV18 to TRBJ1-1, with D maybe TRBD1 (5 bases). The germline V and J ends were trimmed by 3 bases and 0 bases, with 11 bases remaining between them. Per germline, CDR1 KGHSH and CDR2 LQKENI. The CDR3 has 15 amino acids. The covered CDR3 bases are TGTGCCAGCTCACCCCCCTGCAGGGTGAACACTGAA. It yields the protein CASSPPCRVNTE. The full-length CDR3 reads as CASSPPCRVNTEAFF.

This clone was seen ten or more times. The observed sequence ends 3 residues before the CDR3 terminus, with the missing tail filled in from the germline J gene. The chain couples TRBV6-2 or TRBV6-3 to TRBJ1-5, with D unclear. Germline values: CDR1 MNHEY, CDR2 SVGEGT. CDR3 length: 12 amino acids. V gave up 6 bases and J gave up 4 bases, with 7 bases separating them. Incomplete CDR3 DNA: TGTGCCAGCAGCAGAGAAAATCAGCCC. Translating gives CASSRENQP. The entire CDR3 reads CASSRENQPQHF.